Listed here are 26 T cell receptor beta chains from one sample, sequenced in a study of blood T cell repertoires in COVID-19. Sequenced by immunoSEQ multiplex PCR; TCRdb stores in-frame clones only, minus some. The sample holds around 150,000 clones, around 82% seen once. What was sequenced was peripheral blood. The receptors stem from a middle-aged woman with COVID-19, enrolled during active disease.

As regards this clone: Other DNA sequences in this sample translate to the same CDR3. The V and J genes are TRBV5-6 and TRBJ2-5; the D gene is possibly TRBD1 (6 bases). The CDR3 is made up of 13 amino acids. Trimming removed 5 bases at V and 4 bases at J, with 12 bases between. In germline, CDR1 is SGHDT, CDR2 YYEEEE. In nucleotides, the CDR3 is TGTGCCAGCAGTAAAACAGGGCTAGAGACCCAGTACTTC. It codes for CASSKTGLETQYF.

The chain links TRBV5-4 to TRBJ2-1, with D uncertain. This CDR3 has 12 amino acids. V lost 4 bases and J 9 bases, leaving 11 bases between the germline ends. Germline lookup yields CDR1 SGHNT and CDR2 YYREEE (reference sequence). The CDR3 nucleotides read TGTGCCAGCAGCCCAGACTGGAGTGAGCAGTTCTTC. It specifies CASSPDWSEQFF.

This rearrangement joins TRBV7-3 to TRBJ2-3; 8 nucleotides align to TRBD2. Trimming removed 4 bases from V and 4 bases from J; junction bases left unmatched: 7. From germline, CDR1 is SGHTA and CDR2 FQGTGA. The CDR3 is 15 residues long. This chain's CDR3 is CASSSSGSRADTQYF. CDR3 coding DNA: TGTGCCAGCAGCTCCAGCGGGAGTAGGGCAGATACGCAGTATTTT.

This chain connects TRBV2 to TRBJ1-2; possibly TRBD1 for D (6 bases). Germline CDR1 reads SNHLY; CDR2 reads FYNNEI. The V and J ends lost 6 bases and 7 bases respectively, with 15 bases between them. This CDR3 spans 13 amino acids. The CDR3 sequence: CASSARGGPGYTF. The DNA of the CDR3 is TGTGCCAGCAGCGCTCGCGGGGGGCCTGGCTACACCTTC.

In its sample, this clone was seen a few times. V is TRBV10-3 and J is TRBJ1-1; possibly TRBD1 for D (6 bases). CDR1 ENHRY and CDR2 SYGVKD come from the germline V gene. The CDR3 length is 15 residues. V was pared by 6 bases and J by 7 bases, with 21 bases between. The CDR3 DNA sequence: TGTGCCATCAGCCGCTTAGCGGGGGGCCCGGTTGAAGCTTTCTTT. Translating it yields CAISRLAGGPVEAFF.

This clone was found a few times. J is TRBJ1-3 and V is TRBV4-1; 9 bases are a match to TRBD1. The CDR3 is made up of 19 amino acids. J lost 2 bases, V lost 4 bases, and 15 bases had no gene match. CDR1 and CDR2 (germline): MGHRA, YSYEKL. DNA for the CDR3: TGCGCCAGCAGCCCCGTTGCCGGGACAGGGCAGGGTACTGGAAACACCATATATTTT. Protein product: CASSPVAGTGQGTGNTIYF.

This rearrangement joins TRBV24-1 to TRBJ2-3, with 11 positions matching TRBD2. Germline CDR1 is KGHDR and CDR2 is SFDVKD. J lost 3 bases, V lost 3 bases, and 4 bases had no gene match. The CDR3 loop spans 16 amino acids. Here the CDR3 DNA reads TGTGCCACCAGTGATGCTAGCGGGGGGCCTACAGATACGCAGTATTTT. Its protein is CATSDASGGPTDTQYF.

The chain has TRBV6-5 and TRBJ1-5, with a possible D match to TRBD1 (6 bases). Trimming left V 7 bases short and J 6 bases short, with 16 bases between. The length of the CDR3 is 14 residues. Germline V gene data show CDR1 as MNHEY and CDR2 as SVGAGI. The CDR3 region has the DNA TGTGCCAGCACCGTACAGGGACTAGTTCAGCCCCAGCATTTT. Encoded protein: CASTVQGLVQPQHF.

The V gene is TRBV7-3, the J gene TRBJ2-5; D call uncertain. CDR1 is SGHTA and CDR2 is FQGTGA in the germline V gene. The CDR3 length is 16 residues. Between the trimmed V and J ends, which lost 4 bases and 4 bases, there was a span of 19 bases. CDR3 nucleotides: TGTGCCAGCAGCTACCCTCGGCTAGGAGTGGGAGAGACCCAGTACTTC. The encoded protein is CASSYPRLGVGETQYF.

Here the CDR3 reads CASSSWTGKETQYF. In DNA form, the CDR3 reads TGTGCCAGCAGTTCCTGGACTGGAAAAGAGACCCAGTACTTC. The rearrangement joins TRBV28 to TRBJ2-5, with TRBD2 as a possible D gene (5 bases). The CDR3 sequence is 14 residues long. With 4 bases removed from V and 3 bases from J, the gap between germline ends came to 12 bases. CDR1 and CDR2 (germline): MDHEN, SYDVKM.

For the CDR3, the DNA is TGTGCCAGCAGTGACAGTTTCAGTCAGCCCCAGCATTTT. It yields the protein CASSDSFSQPQHF. J is TRBJ1-5 and V is TRBV6-6; tentative D call: TRBD1 (5 bases). CDR3 size: 13 residues. Germline CDR1 MNHNY, CDR2 SVGAGI (reference sequence). Trimming took off 5 bases at V and 6 bases at J, with 11 bases between the two ends.

The chain recombines TRBV7-9 with TRBJ2-1; 12 bases match TRBD2. Germline V gene lookup returns CDR1 SEHNR and CDR2 FQNEAQ (reference sequence). The trim removed 0 bases at V and 11 bases at J, leaving 2 bases unmatched. The CDR3 runs to 14 residues. The CDR3 coding sequence is TGTGCCAGCAGCTTAGCCACTAGCGGGAGGCAGCAGTTCTTC. Translating gives CASSLATSGRQQFF.

This sequence joins TRBV5-6 and TRBJ2-3; 10 bases agree with TRBD1. The V and J ends lost 4 bases and 3 bases, in that order; junction bases with no gene match: 8. The CDR3 length is 16 residues. The germline gives CDR1 SGHDT, CDR2 YYEEEE. The CDR3 bases are TGTGCCAGCAGCCCCATGACAGGGGGCAAGACAGATACGCAGTATTTT. It specifies CASSPMTGGKTDTQYF.

The chain joins TRBV6-1 to TRBJ2-1; TRBD2 agrees at 9 bases. The germline V gene encodes CDR1 MNHNS and CDR2 SASEGT. After removal of 3 bases from V and 9 bases from J, the junction contained 12 bases not matched to a gene. The CDR3 has 16 amino acids. CDR3 sequence reads: CASSDQFGGGATEQFF. The CDR3, as DNA: TGTGCCAGCAGTGATCAGTTCGGCGGGGGGGCCACTGAGCAGTTCTTC.

This clone was seen more than once but under ten times. The chain recombines TRBV2 with TRBJ1-1; 9 bases map to TRBD1. The ends lost 3 bases at V and 3 bases at J; junction bases unmatched: 5. This CDR3 is 15 amino acids long. CDR1 SNHLY and CDR2 FYNNEI come from the germline V gene. In nucleotides, the CDR3 is TGTGCCAGCAGTGATTCGGGACAGGGCTACACTGAAGCTTTCTTT. It codes for CASSDSGQGYTEAFF.

The gene calls are TRBV5-1 and TRBJ2-3; D is unclear. The CDR3 is made up of 11 amino acids. CDR1 is SGHRS and CDR2 is YFSETQ in the germline V gene. The V and J ends lost 4 bases and 3 bases respectively, with 3 bases between them. CDR3 coding DNA: TGCGCCAGCAGCATAACAGATACGCAGTATTTT. This codes for CASSITDTQYF.

V usage is TRBV19 and J usage is TRBJ2-1; 11 bases fit TRBD2. CDR3 length: 15 amino acids. With 6 bases clipped from V and 9 bases from J, the junction kept 10 bases outside the gene matches. CDR1 is LNHDA and CDR2 is SQIVND in the germline V gene (reference sequence). Here the CDR3 reads CASSLLAGAGSEQFF. CDR3 sequence (DNA): TGTGCCAGTAGCTTACTAGCGGGAGCGGGGAGTGAGCAGTTCTTC.

The chain has TRBV7-3 and TRBJ2-1; TRBD2 matches at 13 bases. The CDR3 consists of 14 residues. Germline V CDR1 and CDR2: SGHTA, FQGTGA. Trimming at V came to 5 bases and at J to 10 bases, leaving 5 bases not matched to a gene. CDR3 in amino acids: CASSLRTSGSEQFF. As DNA, the CDR3 is TGTGCCAGCAGCCTACGGACTAGCGGGAGCGAGCAGTTCTTC.

The chain has TRBV19 and TRBJ2-1; 7 positions agree with TRBD2. CDR3 length equals 15 residues. The V and J ends lost 4 bases and 3 bases, in that order; junction bases with no gene match: 6. CDR1 and CDR2 (germline): LNHDA, SQIVND (reference sequence). The CDR3 DNA reads TGTGCCAGTAGTAACGGCGGGAGTGGCTACAATGAGCAGTTCTTC. This translates into CASSNGGSGYNEQFF.

This clone was seen once. The V and J genes are TRBV2 and TRBJ2-5; D is perhaps TRBD2 (6 bases). V was trimmed by 7 bases and J by 0 bases, leaving 15 bases between them. This CDR3 has 15 residues. Per the germline V gene, CDR1 is SNHLY and CDR2 is FYNNEI. CDR3 in amino acids: CASKLAITYQETQYF. CDR3 in DNA: TGTGCCAGCAAGCTAGCGATCACGTACCAAGAGACCCAGTACTTC. The whole variable domain, filled in from reference TRBV2 and TRBJ2-5, reads EPEVTQTPSHQVTQMGQEVILRCVPISNHLYFYWYRQILGQKVEFLVSFYNNEISEKSEIFDDQFSVERPDGSNFTLKIRSTKLEDSAMYFCASKLAITYQETQYFGPGTRLLVL.

This clone was seen once. This chain links TRBV5-4 with TRBJ2-5; D is possibly TRBD1 (6 bases). CDR1 and CDR2 from the germline V gene are SGHNT and YYREEE (reference sequence). V lost 0 bases to trimming and J lost 5 bases, with 17 bases between them. The CDR3 is 16 amino acids. CDR3 DNA sequence: TGTGCCAGCAGCTTGGTCTCAGGGGTTGGGAGTGAGACCCAGTACTTC. It is translated as CASSLVSGVGSETQYF. The full variable domain, its missing parts supplied by reference TRBV5-4 and TRBJ2-5, is ETGVTQSPTHLIKTRGQQVTLRCSSQSGHNTVSWYQQALGQGPQFIFQYYREEENGRGNFPPRFSGLQFPNYSSELNVNALELDDSALYLCASSLVSGVGSETQYFGPGTRLLVL.

This clone appeared once. V is TRBV13 and J is TRBJ2-7; no definite D call. The germline CDR1 and CDR2 sequences are PRHDT and FYEKMQ (reference sequence). The CDR3 extends over 15 amino acids. V gave up 3 bases and J gave up 3 bases, with 15 bases separating them. For the CDR3, the DNA is TGTGCCAGCAGCTTTAAGAGTCTGGGCCTCTACGAGCAGTACTTC. Translating gives CASSFKSLGLYEQYF.

The CDR3 DNA is TGTGCCAGCAGCCCGGGGGACTATCACAATGAGCAGTTCTTC. It encodes CASSPGDYHNEQFF. V gene TRBV11-3 combines with J gene TRBJ2-1; 7 nucleotides match TRBD2. The V segment lost 5 bases and the J segment 5 bases; nucleotides outside the gene matches: 6. From germline, CDR1 is SGHNT and CDR2 YENEEA. CDR3 length: 14 residues.

The genes are TRBV4-1 and TRBJ2-1, with D tentatively TRBD2 (6 bases). Germline CDR1 MGHRA, CDR2 YSYEKL. The V end lost 4 bases, the J end lost 12 bases, and 13 bases lay between the germline ends. The CDR3 is 12 amino acids. The CDR3 here is CASSRPRDSQFF. CDR3 DNA: TGCGCCAGCAGCCGCCCCCGGGACTCGCAGTTCTTC.

The V gene is TRBV18, the J gene TRBJ1-1; TRBD1 might be the D (5 bases). This CDR3 is 15 amino acids long. V lost 1 base and J lost 0, with 9 bases in between. The germline gives CDR1 KGHSH, CDR2 LQKENI. The CDR3 loop is CASSPLQDMNTEAFF. As DNA, the CDR3 is TGTGCCAGCTCACCACTTCAGGACATGAACACTGAAGCTTTCTTT. The full variable domain, completed using reference TRBV18 and TRBJ1-1, is NAGVMQNPRHLVRRRGQEARLRCSPMKGHSHVYWYRQLPEEGLKFMVYLQKENIIDESGMPKERFSAEFPKEGPSILRIQQVVRGDSAAYFCASSPLQDMNTEAFFGQGTRLTVV.

Points on this clone: The junction shows a germline mismatch at one end, possibly a read error. V gene TRBV6-1 combines with J gene TRBJ2-3; TRBD1 matches 12 bases. CDR3 length: 16 residues. Germline values: CDR1 MNHNS, CDR2 SASEGT. In nucleotides, the CDR3 is TGTGCCAGCAGTCAAGCCGGGACAGGGGGCCCAGATACGCAGTATTTT. Translating it yields CASSQAGTGGPDTQYF.